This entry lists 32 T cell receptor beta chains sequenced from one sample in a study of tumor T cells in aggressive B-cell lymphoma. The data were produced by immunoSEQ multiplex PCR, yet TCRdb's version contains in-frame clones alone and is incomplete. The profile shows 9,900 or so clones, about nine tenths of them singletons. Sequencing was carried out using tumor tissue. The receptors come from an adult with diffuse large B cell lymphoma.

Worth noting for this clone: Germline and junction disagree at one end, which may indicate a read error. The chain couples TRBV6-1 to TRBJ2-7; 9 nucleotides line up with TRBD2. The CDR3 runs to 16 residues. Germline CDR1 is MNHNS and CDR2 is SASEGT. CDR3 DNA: TGTGCCAGTAGTGAACCCCTGACTAGCGGACCGTACGAGCAGTACTTC. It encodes CASSEPLTSGPYEQYF.

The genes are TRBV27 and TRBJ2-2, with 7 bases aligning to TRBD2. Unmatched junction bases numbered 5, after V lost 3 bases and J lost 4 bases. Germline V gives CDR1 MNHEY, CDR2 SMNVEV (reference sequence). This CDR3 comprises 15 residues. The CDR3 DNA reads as TGTGCCAGCAGTTTTCTAGCGGAGATCACCGGGGAGCTGTTTTTT. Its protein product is CASSFLAEITGELFF.

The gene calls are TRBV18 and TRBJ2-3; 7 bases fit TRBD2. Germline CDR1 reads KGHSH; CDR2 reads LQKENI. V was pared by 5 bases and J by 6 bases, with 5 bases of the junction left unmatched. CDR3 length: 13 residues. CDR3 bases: TGTGCCAGCTCAAGGCAACTAGCGGATACGCAGTATTTT. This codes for CASSRQLADTQYF.

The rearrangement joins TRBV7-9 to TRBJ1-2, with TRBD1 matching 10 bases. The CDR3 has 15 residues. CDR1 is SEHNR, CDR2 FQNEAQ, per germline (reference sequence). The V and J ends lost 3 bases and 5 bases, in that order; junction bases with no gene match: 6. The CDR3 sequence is CASSFAGTGAYGYTF. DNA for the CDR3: TGTGCCAGCAGCTTCGCCGGGACAGGGGCTTATGGCTACACCTTC.

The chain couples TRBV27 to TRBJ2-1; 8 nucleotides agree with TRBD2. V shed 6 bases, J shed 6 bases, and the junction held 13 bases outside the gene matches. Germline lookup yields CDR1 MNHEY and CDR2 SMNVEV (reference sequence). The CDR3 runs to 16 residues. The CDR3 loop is CASRASGAGAPNEQFF. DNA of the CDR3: TGTGCCAGCAGGGCCTCGGGAGCGGGAGCCCCCAATGAGCAGTTCTTC.

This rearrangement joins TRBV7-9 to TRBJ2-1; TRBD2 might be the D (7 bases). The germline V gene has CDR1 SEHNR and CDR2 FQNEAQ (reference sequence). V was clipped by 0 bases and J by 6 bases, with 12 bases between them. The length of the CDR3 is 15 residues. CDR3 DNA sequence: TGTGCCAGCAGCTTAGCGGGGGGGCGGTTCAATGAGCAGTTCTTC. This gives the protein CASSLAGGRFNEQFF.

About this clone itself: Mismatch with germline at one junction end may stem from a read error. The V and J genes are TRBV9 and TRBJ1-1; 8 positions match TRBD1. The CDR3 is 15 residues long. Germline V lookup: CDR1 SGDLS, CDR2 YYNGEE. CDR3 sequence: CTSSATGGQNTEAFF. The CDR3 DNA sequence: TGTACCAGCAGCGCTACAGGGGGACAGAACACTGAAGCTTTCTTT.

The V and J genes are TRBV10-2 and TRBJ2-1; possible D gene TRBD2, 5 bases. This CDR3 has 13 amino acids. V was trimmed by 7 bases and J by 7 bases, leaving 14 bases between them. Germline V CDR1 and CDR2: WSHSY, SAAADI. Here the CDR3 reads CASMRVPANEQFF. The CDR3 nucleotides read TGCGCCAGCATGAGGGTCCCTGCAAATGAGCAGTTCTTC.

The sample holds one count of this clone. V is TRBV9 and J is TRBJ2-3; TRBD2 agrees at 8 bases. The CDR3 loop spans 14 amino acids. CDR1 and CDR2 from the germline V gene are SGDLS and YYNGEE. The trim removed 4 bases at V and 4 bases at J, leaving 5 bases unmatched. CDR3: CASSSSGWADTQYF. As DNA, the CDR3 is TGTGCCAGCAGCTCTAGCGGGTGGGCAGATACGCAGTATTTT.

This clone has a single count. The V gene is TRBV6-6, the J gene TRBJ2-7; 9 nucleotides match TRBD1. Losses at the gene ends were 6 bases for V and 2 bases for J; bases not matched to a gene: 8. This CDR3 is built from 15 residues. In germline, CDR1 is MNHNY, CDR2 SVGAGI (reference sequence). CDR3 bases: TGTGCCAGCAGAAGAGCGGGACAGGGTGCCTACGAGCAGTACTTC. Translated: CASRRAGQGAYEQYF.

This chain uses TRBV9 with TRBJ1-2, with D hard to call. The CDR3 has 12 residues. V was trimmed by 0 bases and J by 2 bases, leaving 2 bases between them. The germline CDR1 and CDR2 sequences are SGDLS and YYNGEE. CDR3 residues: CASSVVNYGYTF. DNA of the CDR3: TGTGCCAGCAGCGTAGTAAACTATGGCTACACCTTC. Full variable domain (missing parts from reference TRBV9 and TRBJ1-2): DSGVTQTPKHLITATGQRVTLRCSPRSGDLSVYWYQQSLDQGLQFLIQYYNGEERAKGNILERFSAQQFPDLHSELNLSSLELGDSALYFCASSVVNYGYTFGSGTRLTVV.

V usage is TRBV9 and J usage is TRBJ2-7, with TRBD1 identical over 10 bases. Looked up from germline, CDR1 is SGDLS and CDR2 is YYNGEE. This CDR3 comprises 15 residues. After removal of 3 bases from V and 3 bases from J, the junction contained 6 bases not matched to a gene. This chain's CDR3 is CASSDRDRGVYEQYF. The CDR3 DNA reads TGTGCCAGCAGCGACCGGGACAGGGGTGTCTACGAGCAGTACTTC. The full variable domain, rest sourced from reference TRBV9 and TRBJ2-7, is DSGVTQTPKHLITATGQRVTLRCSPRSGDLSVYWYQQSLDQGLQFLIQYYNGEERAKGNILERFSAQQFPDLHSELNLSSLELGDSALYFCASSDRDRGVYEQYFGPGTRLTVT.

CDR3 loop: CASSLGTAHYEQYF. The CDR3 bases are TGTGCCAGCAGCTTGGGGACAGCCCACTACGAGCAGTACTTC. V gene TRBV5-6 combines with J gene TRBJ2-7, with a weak D call TRBD1 (6 bases). The CDR3 has 14 residues. CDR1 is SGHDT, CDR2 YYEEEE, per germline. Trimming removed 0 bases from V and 3 bases from J, with 10 bases in between.

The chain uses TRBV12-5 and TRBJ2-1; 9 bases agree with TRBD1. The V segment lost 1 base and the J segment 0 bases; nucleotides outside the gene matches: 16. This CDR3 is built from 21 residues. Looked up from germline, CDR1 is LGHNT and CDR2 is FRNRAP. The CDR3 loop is CASGLAPRDREYSGSYNEQFF. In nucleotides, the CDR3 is TGTGCTAGTGGTTTGGCACCCCGGGACAGGGAATATAGCGGCTCCTACAATGAGCAGTTCTTC.

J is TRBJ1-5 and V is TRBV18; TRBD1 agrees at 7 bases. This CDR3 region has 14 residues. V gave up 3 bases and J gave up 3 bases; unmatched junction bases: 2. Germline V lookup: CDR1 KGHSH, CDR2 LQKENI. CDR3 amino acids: CASSPTGNNQPQHF. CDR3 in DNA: TGTGCCAGCTCACCGACAGGGAACAATCAGCCCCAGCATTTT.

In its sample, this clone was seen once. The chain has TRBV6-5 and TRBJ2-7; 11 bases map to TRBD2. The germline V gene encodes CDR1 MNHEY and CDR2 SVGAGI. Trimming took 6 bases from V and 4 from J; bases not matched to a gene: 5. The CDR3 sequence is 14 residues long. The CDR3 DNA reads TGTGCCAGCAGGCGGGGACTAGCGGATTACGAGCAGTACTTC. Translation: CASRRGLADYEQYF.

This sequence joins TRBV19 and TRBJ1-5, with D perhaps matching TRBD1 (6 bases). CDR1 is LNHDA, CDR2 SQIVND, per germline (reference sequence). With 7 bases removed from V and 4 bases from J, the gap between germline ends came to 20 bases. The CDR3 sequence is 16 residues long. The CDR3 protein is CASTPGGGGRNQPQHF. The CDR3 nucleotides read TGTGCCAGTACCCCCGGGGGCGGGGGACGAAATCAGCCCCAGCATTTT.

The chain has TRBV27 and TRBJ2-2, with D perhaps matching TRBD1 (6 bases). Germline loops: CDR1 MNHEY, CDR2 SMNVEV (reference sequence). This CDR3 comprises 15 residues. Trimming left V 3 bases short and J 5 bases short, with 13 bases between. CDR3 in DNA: TGTGCCAGCAGTTTTGCAGGGGTTGGGACCGGGGAGCTGTTTTTT. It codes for CASSFAGVGTGELFF.

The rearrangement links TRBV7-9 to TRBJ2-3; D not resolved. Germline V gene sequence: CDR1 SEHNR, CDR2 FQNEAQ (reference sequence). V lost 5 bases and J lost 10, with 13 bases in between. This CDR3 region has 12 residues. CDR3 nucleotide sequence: TGTGCCAGCAGCCCTACCCCTCCCTCGCAGTATTTT. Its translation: CASSPTPPSQYF. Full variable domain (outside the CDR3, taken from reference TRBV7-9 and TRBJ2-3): DTGVSQNPRHKITKRGQNVTFRCDPISEHNRLYWYRQTLGQGPEFLTYFQNEAQLEKSRLLSDRFSAERPKGSFSTLEIQRTEQGDSAMYLCASSPTPPSQYFGPGTRLTVL.

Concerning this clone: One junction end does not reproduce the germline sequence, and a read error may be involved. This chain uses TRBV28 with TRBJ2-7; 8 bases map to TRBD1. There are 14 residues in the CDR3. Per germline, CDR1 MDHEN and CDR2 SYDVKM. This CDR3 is CAGSFATGVSEQYF. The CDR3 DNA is TGTGCCGGCAGTTTTGCGACAGGGGTGAGCGAGCAGTACTTC.

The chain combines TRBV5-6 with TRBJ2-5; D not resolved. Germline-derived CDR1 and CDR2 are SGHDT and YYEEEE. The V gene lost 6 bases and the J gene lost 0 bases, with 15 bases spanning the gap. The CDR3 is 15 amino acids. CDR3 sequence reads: CASTGQTEYQETQYF. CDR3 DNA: TGTGCCAGCACTGGCCAAACAGAGTACCAAGAGACCCAGTACTTC.

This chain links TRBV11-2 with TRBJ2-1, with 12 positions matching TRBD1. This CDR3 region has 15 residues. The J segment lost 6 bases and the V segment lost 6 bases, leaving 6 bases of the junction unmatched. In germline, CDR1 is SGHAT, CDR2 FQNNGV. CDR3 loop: CASSSRGQGANEQFF. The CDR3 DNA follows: TGTGCCAGCAGTTCCCGGGGACAGGGGGCCAATGAGCAGTTCTTC.

The CDR3, as DNA: TGCAGCGTTGACCCCGGGACAGGGGCTCGGGGCTACACCTTC. This translates into CSVDPGTGARGYTF. The J gene is TRBJ1-2, the V gene TRBV29-1, with 10 bases aligning to TRBD1. Germline trimming cut 3 bases from V and 8 bases from J; bases unmatched to any gene: 9. Germline CDR1 reads SQVTM; CDR2 reads ANQGSEA. This CDR3 spans 14 amino acids. Drawing the rest from reference TRBV29-1 and TRBJ1-2, the complete variable domain is SAVISQKPSRDICQRGTSLTIQCQVDSQVTMMFWYRQQPGQSLTLIATANQGSEATYESGFVIDKFPISRPNLTFSTLTVSNMSPEDSSIYLCSVDPGTGARGYTFGSGTRLTVV.

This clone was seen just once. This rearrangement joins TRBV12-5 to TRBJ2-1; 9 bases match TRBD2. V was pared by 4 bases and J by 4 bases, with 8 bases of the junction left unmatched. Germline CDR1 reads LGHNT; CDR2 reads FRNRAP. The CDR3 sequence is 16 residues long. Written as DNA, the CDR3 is TGTGCTAGTGGTTCAACTCTAGCGGGAACTTACAATGAGCAGTTCTTC. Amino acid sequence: CASGSTLAGTYNEQFF.

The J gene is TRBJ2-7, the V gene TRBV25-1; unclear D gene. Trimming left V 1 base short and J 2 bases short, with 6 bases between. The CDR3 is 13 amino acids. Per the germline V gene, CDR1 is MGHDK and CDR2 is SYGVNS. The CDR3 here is CASSESGAYEQYF. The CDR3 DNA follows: TGTGCCAGCAGTGAATCCGGAGCCTACGAGCAGTACTTC.

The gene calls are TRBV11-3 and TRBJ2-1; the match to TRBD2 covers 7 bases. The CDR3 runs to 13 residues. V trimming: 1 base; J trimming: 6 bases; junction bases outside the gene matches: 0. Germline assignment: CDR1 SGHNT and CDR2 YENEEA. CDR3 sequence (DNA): TGTGCCAGCAGCTTAGGCGGGAGCAATGAGCAGTTCTTC. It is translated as CASSLGGSNEQFF. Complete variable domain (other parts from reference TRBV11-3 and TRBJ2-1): EAGVVQSPRYKIIEKKQPVAFWCNPISGHNTLYWYLQNLGQGPELLIRYENEEAVDDSQLPKDRFSAERLKGVDSTLKIQPAELGDSAVYLCASSLGGSNEQFFGPGTRLTVL.

CDR3 protein: CATTPLRQGGQPQHF. The CDR3 coding sequence is TGTGCCACTACGCCCCTAAGACAGGGAGGTCAGCCCCAGCATTTT. This chain connects TRBV5-8 to TRBJ1-5, with TRBD1 matching over 7 bases. Germline V gene lookup returns CDR1 SGHTS and CDR2 YDEGEE. The CDR3 totals 15 residues. The J segment lost 6 bases and the V segment lost 9 bases, leaving 15 bases of the junction unmatched.

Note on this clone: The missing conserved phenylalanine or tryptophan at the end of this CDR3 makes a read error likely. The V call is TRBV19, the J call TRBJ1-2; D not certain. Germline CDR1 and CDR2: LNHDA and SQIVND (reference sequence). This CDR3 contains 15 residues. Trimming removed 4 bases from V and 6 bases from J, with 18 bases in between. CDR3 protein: CASSTGGAGGHGYTL. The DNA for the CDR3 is TGTGCCAGTAGTACTGGCGGCGCAGGCGGGCATGGCTACACCCTC.

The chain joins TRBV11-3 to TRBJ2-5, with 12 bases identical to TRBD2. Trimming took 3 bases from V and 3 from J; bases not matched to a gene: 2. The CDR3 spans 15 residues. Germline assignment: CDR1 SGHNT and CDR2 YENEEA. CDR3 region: CASSLLAGGKETQYF. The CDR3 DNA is TGTGCCAGCAGCTTGCTAGCGGGAGGGAAAGAGACCCAGTACTTC.

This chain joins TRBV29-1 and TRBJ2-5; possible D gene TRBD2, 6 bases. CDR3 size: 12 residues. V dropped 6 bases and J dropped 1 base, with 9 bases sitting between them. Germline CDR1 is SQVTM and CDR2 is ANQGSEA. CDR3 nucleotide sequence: TGCAGCGTCGGGGGACTCCAAGAGACCCAGTACTTC. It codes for CSVGGLQETQYF.

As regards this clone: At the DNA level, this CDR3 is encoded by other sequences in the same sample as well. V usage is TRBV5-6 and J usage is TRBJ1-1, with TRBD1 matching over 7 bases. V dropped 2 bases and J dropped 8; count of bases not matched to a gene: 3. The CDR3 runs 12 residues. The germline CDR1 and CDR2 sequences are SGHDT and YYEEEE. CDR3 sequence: CASSFRQGEAFF. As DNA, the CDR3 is TGTGCCAGCAGCTTCCGACAGGGAGAAGCTTTCTTT.

CDR3 in amino acids: CASTPDRDSYEQYF. Written as DNA, the CDR3 is TGTGCCAGCACTCCAGACCGGGACAGCTACGAGCAGTACTTC. This chain uses TRBV5-4 with TRBJ2-7, with TRBD1 identical over 7 bases. CDR3 size: 14 residues. The V and J ends lost 6 bases and 3 bases, in that order; junction bases with no gene match: 9. The V gene's germline CDR1 is SGHNT and CDR2 YYREEE (reference sequence).